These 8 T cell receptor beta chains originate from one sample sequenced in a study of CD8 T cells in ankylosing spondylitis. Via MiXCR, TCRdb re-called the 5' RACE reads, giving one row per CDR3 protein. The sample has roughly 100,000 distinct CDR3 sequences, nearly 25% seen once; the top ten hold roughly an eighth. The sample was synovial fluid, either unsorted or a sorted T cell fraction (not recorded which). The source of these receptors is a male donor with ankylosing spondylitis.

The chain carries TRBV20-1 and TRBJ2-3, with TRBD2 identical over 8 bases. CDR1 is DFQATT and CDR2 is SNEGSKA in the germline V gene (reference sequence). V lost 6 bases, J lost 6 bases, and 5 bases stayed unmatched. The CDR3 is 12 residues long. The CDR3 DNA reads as TGCAGTGCCACATTAGCGGGGGATACGCAGTATTTT. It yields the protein CSATLAGDTQYF.

CDR3 sequence reads: CASSQWTGGAGYTF. The CDR3 bases are TGTGCCAGCAGCCAGTGGACAGGGGGCGCGGGCTACACCTTC. V gene TRBV7-2 combines with J gene TRBJ1-2; 11 positions match TRBD1. The CDR3 consists of 14 residues. J was trimmed by 8 bases and V by 5 bases; bases with no gene match: 7. Per germline, CDR1 SGHTA and CDR2 FQGNSA.

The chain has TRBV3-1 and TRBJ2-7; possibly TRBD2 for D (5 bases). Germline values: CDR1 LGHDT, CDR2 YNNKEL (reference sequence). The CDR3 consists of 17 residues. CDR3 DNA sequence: TGTGCCTGCAGCCAGGAAGTTCCAGAGGGTCTAAGCTACGAGCAGTACGTC. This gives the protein CACSQEVPEGLSYEQYV.

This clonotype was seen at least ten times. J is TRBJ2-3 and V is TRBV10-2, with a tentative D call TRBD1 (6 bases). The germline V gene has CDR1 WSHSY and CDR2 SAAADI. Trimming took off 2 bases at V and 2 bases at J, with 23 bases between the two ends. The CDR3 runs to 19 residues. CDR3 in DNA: TGCGCCAGCAGTGAGCTAACCGCAGTTGGACAGCTTTACACAGATACGCAGTATTTT. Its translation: CASSELTAVGQLYTDTQYF.

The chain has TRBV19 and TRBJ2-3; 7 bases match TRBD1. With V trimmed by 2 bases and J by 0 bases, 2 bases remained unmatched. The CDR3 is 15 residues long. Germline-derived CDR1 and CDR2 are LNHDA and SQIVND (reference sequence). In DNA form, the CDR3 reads TGTGCCAGTAGTATACAGGACAGGAGCACAGATACGCAGTATTTT. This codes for CASSIQDRSTDTQYF.

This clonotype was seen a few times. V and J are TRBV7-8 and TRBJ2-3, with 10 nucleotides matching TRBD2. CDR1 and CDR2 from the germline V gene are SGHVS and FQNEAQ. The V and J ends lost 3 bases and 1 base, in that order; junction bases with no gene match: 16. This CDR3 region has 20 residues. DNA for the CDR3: TGTGCCAGCAGCTTCACCCCTACTAGCGGGGCCGTGGGGGGCACAGATACGCAGTATTTT. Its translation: CASSFTPTSGAVGGTDTQYF.

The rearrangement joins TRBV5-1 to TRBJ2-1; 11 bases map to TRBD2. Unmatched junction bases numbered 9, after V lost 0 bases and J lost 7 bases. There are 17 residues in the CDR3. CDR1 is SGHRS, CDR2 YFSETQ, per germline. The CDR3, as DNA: TGCGCCAGCAGCTTGGCTACTAGCGGGGGCGTGGGGAATGAGCAGTTCTTC. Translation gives CASSLATSGGVGNEQFF.

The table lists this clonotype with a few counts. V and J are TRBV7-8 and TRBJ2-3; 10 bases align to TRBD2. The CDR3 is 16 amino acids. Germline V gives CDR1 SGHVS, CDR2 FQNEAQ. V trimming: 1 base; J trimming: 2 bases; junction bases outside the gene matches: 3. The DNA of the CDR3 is TGTGCCAGCAGCTTAGGGCTAGCGGGAGCCACAGATACGCAGTATTTT. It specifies CASSLGLAGATDTQYF.